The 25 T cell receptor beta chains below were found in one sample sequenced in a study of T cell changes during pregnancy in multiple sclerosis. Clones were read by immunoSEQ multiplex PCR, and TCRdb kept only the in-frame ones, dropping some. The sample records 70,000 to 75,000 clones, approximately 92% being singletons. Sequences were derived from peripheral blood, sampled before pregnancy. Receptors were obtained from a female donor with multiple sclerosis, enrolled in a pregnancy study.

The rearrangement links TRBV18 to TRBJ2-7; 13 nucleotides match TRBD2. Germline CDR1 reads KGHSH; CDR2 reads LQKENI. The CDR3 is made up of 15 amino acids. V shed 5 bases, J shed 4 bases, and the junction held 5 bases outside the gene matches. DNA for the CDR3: TGTGCCAGCTCAGAGACTAGCGGGAGGTATTACGAGCAGTACTTC. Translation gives CASSETSGRYYEQYF.

CDR3 sequence: CASSPNEGVLANEKLFF. The CDR3 bases are TGTGCCAGCTCACCAAACGAGGGAGTGCTTGCTAATGAAAAACTGTTTTTT. V is TRBV18 and J is TRBJ1-4; D ambiguous. Germline V lookup: CDR1 KGHSH, CDR2 LQKENI. V gave up 2 bases and J gave up 3 bases, with 16 bases separating them. CDR3 size: 17 residues.

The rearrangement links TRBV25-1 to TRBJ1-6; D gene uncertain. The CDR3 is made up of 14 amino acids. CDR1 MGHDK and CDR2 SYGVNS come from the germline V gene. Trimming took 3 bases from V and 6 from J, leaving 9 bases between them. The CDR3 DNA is TGTGCCAGCAGTGACGCGGCATCTAATTCACCCCTCCACTTT. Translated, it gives CASSDAASNSPLHF.

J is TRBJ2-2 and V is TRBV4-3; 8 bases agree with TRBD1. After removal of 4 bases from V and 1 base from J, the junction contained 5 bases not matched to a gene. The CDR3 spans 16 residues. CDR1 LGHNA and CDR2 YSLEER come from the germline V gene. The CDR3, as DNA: TGCGCCAGCAGCCGATTTGGACAGGGGAACACCGGGGAGCTGTTTTTT. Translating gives CASSRFGQGNTGELFF.

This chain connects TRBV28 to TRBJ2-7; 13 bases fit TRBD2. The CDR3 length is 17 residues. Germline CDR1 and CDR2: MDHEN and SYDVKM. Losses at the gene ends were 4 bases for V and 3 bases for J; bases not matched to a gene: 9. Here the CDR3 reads CASSSGLAGEKGYEQYF. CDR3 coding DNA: TGTGCCAGCAGTTCCGGACTAGCGGGAGAAAAGGGCTACGAGCAGTACTTC.

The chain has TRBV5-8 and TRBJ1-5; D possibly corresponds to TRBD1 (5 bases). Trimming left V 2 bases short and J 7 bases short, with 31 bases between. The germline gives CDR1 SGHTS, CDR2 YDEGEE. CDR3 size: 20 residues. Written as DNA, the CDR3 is TGTGCCAGCAGCTTAGGAGAGTGGGGAGTCGGGGGGACCCAAAGACAGCCCCAGCATTTT. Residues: CASSLGEWGVGGTQRQPQHF.

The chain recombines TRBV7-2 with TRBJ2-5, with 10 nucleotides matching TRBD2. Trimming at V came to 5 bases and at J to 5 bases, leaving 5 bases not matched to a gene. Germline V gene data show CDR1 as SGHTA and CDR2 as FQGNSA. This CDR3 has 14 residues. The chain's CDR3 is CASSPAGGGETQYF. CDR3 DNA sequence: TGTGCCAGCAGCCCAGCGGGAGGGGGGGAGACCCAGTACTTC. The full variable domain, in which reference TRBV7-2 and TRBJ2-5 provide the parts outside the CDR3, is GAGVSQSPSNKVTEKGKDVELRCDPISGHTALYWYRQSLGQGLEFLIYFQGNSAPDKSGLPSDRFSAERTGGSVSTLTIQRTQQEDSAVYLCASSPAGGGETQYFGPGTRLLVL.

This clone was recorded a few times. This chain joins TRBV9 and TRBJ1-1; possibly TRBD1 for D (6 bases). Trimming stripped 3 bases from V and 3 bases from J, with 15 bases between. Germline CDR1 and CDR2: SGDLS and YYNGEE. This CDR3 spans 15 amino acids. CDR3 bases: TGTGCCAGCAGCGAGGGGCCGGGGACACACACTGAAGCTTTCTTT. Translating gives CASSEGPGTHTEAFF. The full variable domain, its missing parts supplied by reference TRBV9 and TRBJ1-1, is DSGVTQTPKHLITATGQRVTLRCSPRSGDLSVYWYQQSLDQGLQFLIQYYNGEERAKGNILERFSAQQFPDLHSELNLSSLELGDSALYFCASSEGPGTHTEAFFGQGTRLTVV.

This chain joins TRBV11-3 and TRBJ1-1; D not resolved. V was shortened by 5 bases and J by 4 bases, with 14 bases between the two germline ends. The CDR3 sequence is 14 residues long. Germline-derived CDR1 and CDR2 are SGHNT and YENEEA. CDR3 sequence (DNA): TGTGCCAGCAGCCCCTCGGCGGGAGGCACTGAAGCTTTCTTT. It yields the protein CASSPSAGGTEAFF. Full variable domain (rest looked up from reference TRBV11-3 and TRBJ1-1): EAGVVQSPRYKIIEKKQPVAFWCNPISGHNTLYWYLQNLGQGPELLIRYENEEAVDDSQLPKDRFSAERLKGVDSTLKIQPAELGDSAVYLCASSPSAGGTEAFFGQGTRLTVV.

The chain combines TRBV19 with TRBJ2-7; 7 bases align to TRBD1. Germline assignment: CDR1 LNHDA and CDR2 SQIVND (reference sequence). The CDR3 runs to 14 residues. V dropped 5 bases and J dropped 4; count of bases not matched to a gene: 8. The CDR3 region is CASSDRDRAYEQYF. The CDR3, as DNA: TGTGCCAGTAGTGACCGGGACAGAGCATACGAGCAGTACTTC.

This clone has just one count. CDR3 protein: CASSQDGGGNQPQHF. CDR3 DNA sequence: TGCGCCAGCAGCCAAGATGGAGGAGGGAATCAGCCCCAGCATTTT. This chain links TRBV4-3 with TRBJ1-5; no definite D call. The CDR3 sequence is 15 residues long. Germline CDR1 reads LGHNA; CDR2 reads YSLEER. Between the trimmed V and J ends, which lost 0 bases and 4 bases, there was a span of 10 bases.

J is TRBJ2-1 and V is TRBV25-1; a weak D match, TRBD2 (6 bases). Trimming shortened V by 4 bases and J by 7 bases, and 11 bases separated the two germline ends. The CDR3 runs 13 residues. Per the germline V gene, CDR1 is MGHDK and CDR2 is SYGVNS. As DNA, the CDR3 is TGTGCCAGCAGTGCTTTAGCGGAAAATGAGCAGTTCTTC. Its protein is CASSALAENEQFF.

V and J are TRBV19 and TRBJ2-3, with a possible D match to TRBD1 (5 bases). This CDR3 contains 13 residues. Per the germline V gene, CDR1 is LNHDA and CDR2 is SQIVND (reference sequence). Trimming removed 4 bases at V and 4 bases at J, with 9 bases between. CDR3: CASSRQGPDTQYF. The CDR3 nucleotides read TGTGCCAGTAGTAGGCAGGGCCCAGATACGCAGTATTTT.

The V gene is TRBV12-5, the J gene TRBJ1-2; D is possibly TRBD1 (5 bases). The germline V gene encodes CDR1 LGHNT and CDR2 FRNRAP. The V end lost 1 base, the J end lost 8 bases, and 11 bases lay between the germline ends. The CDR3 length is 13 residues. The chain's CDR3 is CASGLAGFGGYTF. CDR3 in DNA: TGTGCTAGTGGTTTGGCAGGGTTTGGAGGCTACACCTTC.

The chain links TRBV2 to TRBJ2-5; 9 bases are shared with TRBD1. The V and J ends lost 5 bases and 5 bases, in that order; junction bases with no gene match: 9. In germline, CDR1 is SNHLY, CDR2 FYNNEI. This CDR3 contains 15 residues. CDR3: CASSYGQGRRETQYF. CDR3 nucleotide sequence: TGTGCCAGCAGTTACGGACAGGGGAGGCGGGAGACCCAGTACTTC.

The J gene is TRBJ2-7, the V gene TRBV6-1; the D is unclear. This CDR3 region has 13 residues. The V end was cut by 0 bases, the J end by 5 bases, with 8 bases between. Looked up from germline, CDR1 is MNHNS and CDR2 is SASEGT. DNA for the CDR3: TGTGCCAGCAGTGAAGCAGGAGTCCACGAGCAGTACTTC. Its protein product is CASSEAGVHEQYF.

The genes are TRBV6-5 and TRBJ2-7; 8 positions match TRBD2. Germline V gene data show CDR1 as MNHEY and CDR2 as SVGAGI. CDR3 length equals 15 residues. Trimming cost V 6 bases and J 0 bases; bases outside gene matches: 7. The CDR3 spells CASSPWREVSYEQYF. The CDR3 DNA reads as TGTGCCAGCAGCCCGTGGCGGGAGGTCTCCTACGAGCAGTACTTC.

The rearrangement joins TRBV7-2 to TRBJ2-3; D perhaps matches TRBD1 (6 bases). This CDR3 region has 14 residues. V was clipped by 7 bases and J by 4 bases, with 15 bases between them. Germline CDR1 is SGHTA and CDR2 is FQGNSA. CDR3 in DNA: TGTGCCAGCAACTACAGGGTAGGGTCAGATACGCAGTATTTT. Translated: CASNYRVGSDTQYF.

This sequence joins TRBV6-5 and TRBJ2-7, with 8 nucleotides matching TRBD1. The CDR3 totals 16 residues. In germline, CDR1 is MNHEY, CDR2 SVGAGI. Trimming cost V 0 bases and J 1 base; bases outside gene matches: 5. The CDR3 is CASSYSTGTGSYEQYF. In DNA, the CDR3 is TGTGCCAGCAGTTACTCGACCGGGACAGGTTCCTACGAGCAGTACTTC.

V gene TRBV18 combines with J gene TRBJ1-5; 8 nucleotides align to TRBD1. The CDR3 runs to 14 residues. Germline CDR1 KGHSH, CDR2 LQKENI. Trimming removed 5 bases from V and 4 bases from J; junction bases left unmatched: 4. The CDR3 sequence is CASSYDRGNQPQHF. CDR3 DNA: TGTGCCAGCTCATACGACAGGGGAAATCAGCCCCAGCATTTT. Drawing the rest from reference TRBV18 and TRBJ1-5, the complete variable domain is NAGVMQNPRHLVRRRGQEARLRCSPMKGHSHVYWYRQLPEEGLKFMVYLQKENIIDESGMPKERFSAEFPKEGPSILRIQQVVRGDSAAYFCASSYDRGNQPQHFGDGTRLSIL.

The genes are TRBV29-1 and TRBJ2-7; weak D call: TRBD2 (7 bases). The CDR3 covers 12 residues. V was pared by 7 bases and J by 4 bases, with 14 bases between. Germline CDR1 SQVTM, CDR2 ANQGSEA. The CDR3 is CSASGGRYEQYF. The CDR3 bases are TGCAGCGCCTCCGGGGGGCGGTACGAGCAGTACTTC.

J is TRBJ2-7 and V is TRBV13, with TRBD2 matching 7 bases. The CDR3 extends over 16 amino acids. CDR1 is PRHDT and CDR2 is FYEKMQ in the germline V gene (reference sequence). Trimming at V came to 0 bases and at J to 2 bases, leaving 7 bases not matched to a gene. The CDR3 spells CASSLGLVGGTYEQYF. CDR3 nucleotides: TGTGCCAGCAGCTTAGGCCTAGTGGGGGGGACCTACGAGCAGTACTTC. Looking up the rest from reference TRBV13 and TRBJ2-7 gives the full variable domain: AAGVIQSPRHLIKEKRETATLKCYPIPRHDTVYWYQQGPGQDPQFLISFYEKMQSDKGSIPDRFSAQQFSDYHSELNMSSLELGDSALYFCASSLGLVGGTYEQYFGPGTRLTVT.

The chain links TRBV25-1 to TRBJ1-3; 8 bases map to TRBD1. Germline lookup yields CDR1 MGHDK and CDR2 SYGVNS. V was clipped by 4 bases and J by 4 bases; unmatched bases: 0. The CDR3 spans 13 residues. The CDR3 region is CASSGTGGNTIYF. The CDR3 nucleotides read TGTGCCAGCAGTGGGACAGGGGGAAACACCATATATTTT. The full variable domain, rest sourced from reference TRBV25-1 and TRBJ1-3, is EADIYQTPRYLVIGTGKKITLECSQTMGHDKMYWYQQDPGMELHLIHYSYGVNSTEKGDLSSESTVSRIRTEHFPLTLESARPSHTSQYLCASSGTGGNTIYFGEGSWLTVV.

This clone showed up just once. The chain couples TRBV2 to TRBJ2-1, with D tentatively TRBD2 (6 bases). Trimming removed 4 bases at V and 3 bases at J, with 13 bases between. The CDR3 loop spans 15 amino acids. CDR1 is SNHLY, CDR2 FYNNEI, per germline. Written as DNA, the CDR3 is TGTGCCAGCAGTGGGAGGGACCAGATCTACAATGAGCAGTTCTTC. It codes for CASSGRDQIYNEQFF.

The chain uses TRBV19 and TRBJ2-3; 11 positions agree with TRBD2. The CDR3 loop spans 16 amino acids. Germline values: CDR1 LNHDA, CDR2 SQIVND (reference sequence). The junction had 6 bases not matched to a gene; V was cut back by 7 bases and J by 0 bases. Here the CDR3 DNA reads TGTGCCAGTATGGGGACTAGCGGTCAAAGCACAGATACGCAGTATTTT. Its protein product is CASMGTSGQSTDTQYF.